A selection of T cell receptor beta chains follows, all from one sample in a study of control samples from healthy donors and cancer patients. TCRdb's table, derived via immunoSEQ multiplex PCR, lists solely in-frame clones and lacks some. The sample includes about 63,000 clones, approximately 85% of them seen just once. The specimen sequenced was blood. The receptors originated from a man aged 40-50 years in good health. Both conserved end residues are part of each CDR3. The D gene is left open where the match is weak. The size entry is marked missing in some rows and otherwise reads once, few, many or a size class.

j_call clone_size v_call d_call cdr3_nt cdr3_aa
TRBJ1-3 . TRBV10-3 TRBD1 TGTGCCATCAGTGAGAGGGGGGGCCGACAGGGGAAAGACGGAAACACCATATATTTT CAISERGGRQGKDGNTIYF
TRBJ1-1 . TRBV27 . TGTGCCAGCATCGACCGAATGAACACTGAAGCTTTCTTT CASIDRMNTEAFF
TRBJ2-7 . TRBV28 TRBD2 TGTGCCAGCAGTTTATGGGATGGGGGGGACGAGCAGTACTTC CASSLWDGGDEQYF
TRBJ1-2 . TRBV5-4 TRBD1 TGTGCCAGCAGCCGGACGGACAGGGATGGCTACACCTTC CASSRTDRDGYTF
TRBJ2-3 . TRBV6-5 . TGTGCCACCCGGGGATCACTCACAGATACGCAGTATTTT CATRGSLTDTQYF
TRBJ1-1 . TRBV6-5 . TGTGCCAGCAGGGGATTGGACGAAGCTTTCTTT CASRGLDEAFF
TRBJ1-1 . TRBV30 TRBD1 TGTGCCTGGGCACCGGGACAGGCAAGTCGCGCTTTCTTT CAWAPGQASRAFF
TRBJ2-2 . TRBV5-1 TRBD2 TGCGCCAGCCAGCGGGAGGTCGCGAACACCGGGGAGCTGTTTTTT CASQREVANTGELFF
TRBJ1-3 few TRBV30 TRBD1 TGTGCCTGGAGGGGCTTTTGGGACAGGGGAGCCTCTGGAAACACCATATATTTT CAWRGFWDRGASGNTIYF
TRBJ2-1 once TRBV5-4 . TGTGCCAGCAGCTTGAATTTAAACAATGAGCAGTTCTTC CASSLNLNNEQFF